This TCR beta chain was found in a study of T cells in Graves' hyperthyroidism and ophthalmopathy. General study results and limits: Ophthalmopathy was model-predicted a median about 6.9 months pre-onset.

With regard to this clonotype: The antigen remains undetermined.

The CDR3 regions of TCR beta were amplified from RNA transcripts. The study used the HTBI primer set for a first-round RT-PCR of the TCR CDR3. TCRdb analysed the multiplex PCR reads with MiXCR anew, one entry per CDR3 protein. The repertoire holds a few hundred thousand distinct CDR3 sequences, with 46% as singletons. With 6 bases removed from V and 3 bases from J, the gap between germline ends came to 5 bases. The CDR3 consists of 11 residues. Germline V gene data show CDR1 as MNHEY and CDR2 as SMNVEV (reference sequence). The material sequenced was peripheral blood or thyroid tissue (not recorded which). The sequence derives from a woman between 18 and 29 years old with Graves' hyperthyroidism. The chain combines TRBV27 with TRBJ1-1; D remains ambiguous. CDR3 bases: TGTGCCAGCAGGGACCACACTGAAGCTTTCTTT. Translated, it gives CASRDHTEAFF.